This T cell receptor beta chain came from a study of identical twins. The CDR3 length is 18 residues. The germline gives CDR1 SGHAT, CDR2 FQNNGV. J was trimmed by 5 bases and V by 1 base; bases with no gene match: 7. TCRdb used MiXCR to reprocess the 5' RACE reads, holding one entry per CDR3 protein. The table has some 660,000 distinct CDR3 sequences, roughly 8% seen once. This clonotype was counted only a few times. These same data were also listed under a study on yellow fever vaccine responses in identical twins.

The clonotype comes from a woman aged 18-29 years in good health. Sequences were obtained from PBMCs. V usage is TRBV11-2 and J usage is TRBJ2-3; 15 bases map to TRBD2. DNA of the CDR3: TGTGCCAGCAGCTTAGTAACGGGACTAGCGGGAGGAGGAGATACGCAGTATTTT. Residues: CASSLVTGLAGGGDTQYF.